This T cell receptor beta chain originates from a study of blood T cell repertoires in COVID-19. Study-wide background: The United States, Italy and Spain provided the acute and convalescent COVID-19 samples. PBMCs, B-cell-depleted T cells, or T cells provided the cDNA or gDNA that made up the material.

The CDR3 is 13 amino acids. Trimming took 3 bases from V and 7 from J, leaving 12 bases between them. Source study methods: Using reference gene primer amplification, nucleated cell counts were estimated. TCRdb's table, derived via immunoSEQ multiplex PCR, lists solely in-frame clones and lacks some. That table furnishes V, J and clone size, whereas the DNA furnished D and trimming. The data contain tens of thousands of clones, roughly 80% of them singletons. The sample was peripheral blood. The source of this sequence is a woman aged 55-69 years with acute or convalescent COVID-19. The chain has TRBV12-3 or TRBV12-4 and TRBJ1-2, with D hard to call. This CDR3 reads CASSLSLLGGYTF. CDR3 in DNA: TGTGCCAGCAGTTTGTCGTTACTTGGTGGCTACACCTTC.